The present TCR beta chain was sequenced within a study of human T cells and chemical hapten exposure. This clonotype has ten or more counts. Its target is unknown. Study-level points and caveats: Each of the donors had alopecia, so their immune responses may not resemble those of healthy people.

Time point reported: patch test 1, 2 weeks after DPC sensitization. Indicated treatment: therapeutic diphenylcyclopropenone sensitization with weekly scalp DPC. Via MiXCR, TCRdb re-called the RACE reads, giving one row per CDR3 protein. The sample consists of about 49,000 distinct CDR3 sequences, around a tenth of them appearing once. There are 15 residues in the CDR3. Trimming pared 0 bases from V and 0 bases from J, leaving 4 bases between. CDR1 is SGHRS and CDR2 is YFSETQ in the germline V gene. This TCR came from a woman between 50 and 59 years old with alopecia areata. Some clones in this sample may be carry-over from other donors' samples. This specimen consisted of whole blood, obtained in connection with sensitization to the hapten diphenylcyclopropenone (DPC). The V and J genes are TRBV5-1 and TRBJ2-6; D is ambiguous. The DNA for the CDR3 is TGCGCCAGCAGCTTGGACCGCTCTGGGGCCAACGTCCTGACTTTC. Its translation is CASSLDRSGANVLTF.